The rows below give T cell receptor beta chains drawn from one sample of a study of graft-versus-host responses after intestinal transplantation. Measured with immunoSEQ multiplex PCR; TCRdb has only the in-frame clones, and not every one. There are fewer than 30,000 clones in the sample; approximately 93% occur only once, and just over 0.7% lies in the top ten. The sample here was PBMCs, taken around 63 days after intestinal transplant. Receptor source: a human patient who received an intestinal transplant, so some T cells may come from the graft donor. CDR3s include the opening cysteine and the closing phenylalanine or tryptophan. Size is stated for part of the rows, as once, few or many counts, or as a class when the clone is expanded.

. TRBV19 CASSIDDGIQRDTQYF
. TRBV13 CASSDRTRAGGSTDTQYF
once TRBV4-1 CASSQAPGVTDTQYF
once TRBV6-9 CASSELGEVHEQYF
few TRBV4-2 CASSQDETSGYEQYF
. TRBV7-9 CASSDIPDRGPSYNYGYTF
. TRBV2 CASSEARTGELFF
. TRBV11-3 CASSSRHLTGTSRLSEQYF
. TRBV19 CASSIWTEPNTEAFF
. TRBV4-1 CASSQVAFVSTDTQYF
. TRBV6-1 CASSDRLMDGAYGYTF
. TRBV30 CAWGTAGEQYF
. TRBV5-5 CASRRTGEAFF
. TRBV10-1 CASSDSTGAYEQYF
. TRBV5-1 CASSFLTIADTSYNSPLHF
. TRBV4-1 CASSLSGAVTYNEQFF